These 20 T cell receptor beta chains were sequenced from one sample in a study of cytomegalovirus exposure and HLA in healthy donors. The study ran its PCR with 60 Vbeta and 13 Jbeta primers. TCRdb keeps only in-frame clones here, not all; method: immunoSEQ multiplex PCR. The data contain tens of thousands of clones, 78% of them singletons. Specimen: PBMCs. The origin of the receptors is a man aged 35 to 55 in good health and CMV-seronegative.

The CDR3 sequence is CASSRPGTGTSSYNEQFF. The CDR3, as DNA: TGTGCCAGCAGTCGTCCCGGGACAGGGACCAGCTCCTACAATGAGCAGTTCTTC. V is TRBV25-1 and J is TRBJ2-1; 9 bases match TRBD1. V gave up 5 bases and J gave up 0 bases; unmatched junction bases: 11. This CDR3 contains 18 residues. Per the germline V gene, CDR1 is MGHDK and CDR2 is SYGVNS. The entire variable domain, with the rest obtained from reference TRBV25-1 and TRBJ2-1, is as follows: EADIYQTPRYLVIGTGKKITLECSQTMGHDKMYWYQQDPGMELHLIHYSYGVNSTEKGDLSSESTVSRIRTEHFPLTLESARPSHTSQYLCASSRPGTGTSSYNEQFFGPGTRLTVL.

The gene calls are TRBV29-1 and TRBJ1-1; 7 positions agree with TRBD1. The trim removed 7 bases at V and 6 bases at J, leaving 5 bases unmatched. The CDR3 covers 11 residues. CDR1 is SQVTM, CDR2 ANQGSEA, per germline. CDR3 amino acids: CSAQGQAEAFF. The CDR3 coding sequence is TGCAGCGCCCAAGGACAGGCTGAAGCTTTCTTT.

The table lists this clone with a few counts. The CDR3 loop reads CASSPGTVNQPQHF. DNA for the CDR3: TGCGCCAGCAGCCCGGGGACAGTCAATCAGCCCCAGCATTTT. This chain links TRBV5-1 with TRBJ1-5; the match to TRBD1 covers 7 bases. CDR1 and CDR2 from the germline V gene are SGHRS and YFSETQ. The CDR3 contains 14 residues. With 4 bases clipped from V and 3 bases from J, the junction kept 4 bases outside the gene matches.

The CDR3 nucleotides read TGTGCCAGCAGCTCACCCTGGGAGGGACACCCATCCCCCGAGCAGTACTTC. It encodes CASSSPWEGHPSPEQYF. V usage is TRBV7-2 and J usage is TRBJ2-7; a weak D match, TRBD2 (7 bases). CDR1 and CDR2 from the germline V gene are SGHTA and FQGNSA. The CDR3 is 17 amino acids. The V gene lost 4 bases and the J gene lost 6 bases, with 25 bases spanning the gap.

The chain uses TRBV11-2 and TRBJ2-5; 13 bases fit TRBD2. Germline V gene lookup returns CDR1 SGHAT and CDR2 FQNNGV. The CDR3 is made up of 16 amino acids. Unmatched junction bases numbered 2, after V lost 0 bases and J lost 4 bases. The CDR3 coding sequence is TGTGCCAGCAGCTTAGATCGGACTAGCGGGGGAGAGACCCAGTACTTC. Its translation: CASSLDRTSGGETQYF.

The sample holds a few counts of this clone. The chain employs TRBV11-2 and TRBJ2-5; 7 positions match TRBD2. This CDR3 is built from 14 residues. Germline values: CDR1 SGHAT, CDR2 FQNNGV. Unmatched junction bases numbered 8, after V lost 5 bases and J lost 5 bases. The CDR3 sequence is CASSPSGEGETQYF. The CDR3 nucleotides read TGTGCCAGCAGCCCCAGCGGGGAGGGGGAGACCCAGTACTTC. Based on the CDR3 plus reference TRBV11-2 and TRBJ2-5, the full variable domain is EAGVAQSPRYKIIEKRQSVAFWCNPISGHATLYWYQQILGQGPKLLIQFQNNGVVDDSQLPKDRFSAERLKGVDSTLKIQPAKLEDSAVYLCASSPSGEGETQYFGPGTRLLVL.

By sample share, this clone is large. Other DNA sequences in this specimen translate into the identical CDR3. V usage is TRBV5-1 and J usage is TRBJ2-7, with TRBD1 as a possible D gene (6 bases). Trimming took off 3 bases at V and 0 bases at J, with 13 bases between the two ends. The CDR3 is made up of 15 amino acids. The V gene's germline CDR1 is SGHRS and CDR2 YFSETQ. CDR3 sequence: CASSWTASPSYEQYF. CDR3 nucleotide sequence: TGCGCCAGCAGCTGGACAGCTTCACCCTCCTACGAGCAGTACTTC. The full variable domain, with the rest looked up from reference TRBV5-1 and TRBJ2-7, is KAGVTQTPRYLIKTRGQQVTLSCSPISGHRSVSWYQQTPGQGLQFLFEYFSETQRNKGNFPGRFSGRQFSNSRSEMNVSTLELGDSALYLCASSWTASPSYEQYFGPGTRLTVT.

The chain couples TRBV5-1 to TRBJ1-1, with TRBD1 identical over 7 bases. Germline CDR1 SGHRS, CDR2 YFSETQ. V lost 3 bases and J lost 1; bases outside the gene matches: 6. This CDR3 region has 15 residues. The CDR3 loop is CASSSQGFRNTEAFF. In DNA form, the CDR3 reads TGCGCCAGCAGCTCACAGGGGTTTCGGAACACTGAAGCTTTCTTT. Filled out from reference TRBV5-1 and TRBJ1-1, the complete variable domain reads KAGVTQTPRYLIKTRGQQVTLSCSPISGHRSVSWYQQTPGQGLQFLFEYFSETQRNKGNFPGRFSGRQFSNSRSEMNVSTLELGDSALYLCASSSQGFRNTEAFFGQGTRLTVV.

The rearrangement links TRBV4-1 to TRBJ2-7; possibly TRBD1 for D (6 bases). The length of the CDR3 is 13 residues. Looked up from germline, CDR1 is MGHRA and CDR2 is YSYEKL. V lost 6 bases, J lost 0 bases, and 9 bases lay in between. The CDR3 nucleotides read TGCGCCAGCAGACCGACAGGCTCCTACGAGCAGTACTTC. It yields the protein CASRPTGSYEQYF.

CDR3 coding DNA: TGTGCCAGTAGTATAGGTCTCCGGGACAGCCGCCAGAACATTCAGTACTTC. Translation: CASSIGLRDSRQNIQYF. This rearrangement joins TRBV19 to TRBJ2-4, with 7 bases aligning to TRBD1. The germline CDR1 and CDR2 sequences are LNHDA and SQIVND (reference sequence). V lost 1 base to trimming and J lost 7 bases; unmatched junction nucleotides: 13. This CDR3 region has 17 residues.

This chain joins TRBV28 and TRBJ2-7; D gene uncertain. CDR1 is MDHEN and CDR2 is SYDVKM in the germline V gene. V lost 2 bases to trimming and J lost 2 bases, with 4 bases between them. This CDR3 comprises 12 residues. CDR3 sequence: CASSLGTYEQYF. CDR3 sequence (DNA): TGTGCCAGCAGTTTAGGCACCTACGAGCAGTACTTC.

The chain is built from TRBV11-2 and TRBJ2-1; 9 nucleotides line up with TRBD2. Losses at the gene ends were 4 bases for V and 7 bases for J; bases not matched to a gene: 11. CDR1 and CDR2 from the germline V gene are SGHAT and FQNNGV. The length of the CDR3 is 16 residues. The CDR3: CASSSEPGLASNEQFF. The CDR3 coding sequence is TGTGCCAGCAGCTCAGAACCGGGACTAGCATCAAATGAGCAGTTCTTC.

This clone rates as medium-sized (0.01 to 0.1%). The chain uses TRBV6-1 and TRBJ1-2; TRBD1 might be the D (6 bases). Trimming took off 2 bases at V and 3 bases at J, with 7 bases between the two ends. Germline CDR1 and CDR2: MNHNS and SASEGT. The CDR3 is 13 residues long. The CDR3 DNA reads as TGTGCCAGCAGTGAATACAGGGACTATGGCTACACCTTC. It is translated as CASSEYRDYGYTF.

As regards this clone: Other DNA sequences from this sample encode an identical CDR3 as well. J is TRBJ2-7 and V is TRBV7-9, with TRBD1 identical over 8 bases. The CDR3 contains 14 residues. The ends lost 5 bases at V and 5 bases at J; junction bases unmatched: 8. Germline assignment: CDR1 SEHNR and CDR2 FQNEAQ (reference sequence). CDR3 sequence reads: CASSLRGQGDEQYF. CDR3 bases: TGTGCCAGCAGCCTACGAGGACAGGGCGACGAGCAGTACTTC.

This rearrangement joins TRBV18 to TRBJ2-1; D call uncertain. The length of the CDR3 is 15 residues. V lost 0 bases and J lost 10, with 16 bases in between. Germline values: CDR1 KGHSH, CDR2 LQKENI. The CDR3 protein is CASSPPRLTPGEQFF. CDR3 nucleotides: TGTGCCAGCTCACCACCGAGACTCACCCCCGGGGAGCAGTTCTTC.

The chain joins TRBV5-1 to TRBJ1-1; D is unresolved. CDR1 and CDR2 from the germline V gene are SGHRS and YFSETQ. This CDR3 is 13 amino acids long. V was pared by 3 bases and J by 1 base, with 7 bases between. The CDR3 nucleotides read TGCGCCAGCAGCTGGTTAGCGAACACTGAAGCTTTCTTT. This sequence encodes CASSWLANTEAFF.

The genes are TRBV10-3 and TRBJ2-1; 7 bases agree with TRBD2. The CDR3 is 16 residues long. Germline loops: CDR1 ENHRY, CDR2 SYGVKD. The V gene end was trimmed by 4 bases and the J gene end by 1 base; junction bases not matched to a gene: 7. In nucleotides, the CDR3 is TGTGCCATCAGTGCCAGCGGGGTGGGTTCCTACAATGAGCAGTTCTTC. Translating gives CAISASGVGSYNEQFF.

CDR3 nucleotide sequence: TGCGCCAGCAGCCGCCAGGGACAGGGGGCTTACGGAGATACGCAGTATTTT. It translates to CASSRQGQGAYGDTQYF. The chain recombines TRBV4-1 with TRBJ2-3, with 12 bases matching TRBD1. The CDR3 covers 17 residues. Germline V gene lookup returns CDR1 MGHRA and CDR2 YSYEKL. The trim removed 4 bases at V and 5 bases at J, leaving 10 bases unmatched.

The V gene is TRBV19, the J gene TRBJ2-7, with a weak D call TRBD2 (6 bases). Germline CDR1 is LNHDA and CDR2 is SQIVND (reference sequence). The length of the CDR3 is 14 residues. Trimming cost V 2 bases and J 0 bases, with 8 bases left between them. This CDR3 reads CASSISGSSYEQYF. The CDR3, as DNA: TGTGCCAGTAGTATAAGCGGGTCCTCCTACGAGCAGTACTTC.

The rearrangement uses TRBV27 and TRBJ2-7; D is undetermined. The V end was cut by 5 bases, the J end by 0 bases, with 14 bases between. In germline, CDR1 is MNHEY, CDR2 SMNVEV (reference sequence). This CDR3 contains 15 residues. The CDR3 DNA reads as TGTGCCAGCAGTATTACACAGCTAAGCTCCTACGAGCAGTACTTC. This encodes CASSITQLSSYEQYF.